This TCR beta chain was retrieved from a study of blood T cell repertoires in COVID-19. As for the study in general: Samples taken during acute and convalescent COVID-19 were collected in the United States, Italy and Spain. From T cells, B-cell-depleted T cells, or PBMCs came the material, which was cDNA or gDNA.

Germline V gene lookup returns CDR1 LNHNV and CDR2 YYDKDF (reference sequence). The CDR3 runs to 20 residues. Trimming took off 3 bases at V and 0 bases at J, with 21 bases between the two ends. In the original analysis: Reference gene primer amplification gave nucleated cell count estimates. Generated by immunoSEQ multiplex PCR, the TCRdb table keeps only in-frame clones and is missing some. V, J and clone size are those of that table, while D and trimming were read from the DNA. The table shows about 240,000 clones, with about nine tenths occurring only once. Sequencing was carried out using peripheral blood. This chain connects TRBV15 to TRBJ2-6; a weak D match, TRBD1 (6 bases). This sequence was found in a man aged 55 to 70 who had recovered from COVID-19. CDR3 sequence reads: CATSSYRMNRTVSGANVLTF. The CDR3 DNA is TGTGCCACCAGCAGCTACCGTATGAATCGGACAGTCTCTGGGGCCAACGTCCTGACTTTC.